The sequence of this T cell receptor (beta chain) was determined in a study of OX40 agonist ivuxolimab in advanced cancers. For the study at large: Partial response was recorded in three patients: one hepatocellular carcinoma and two cutaneous melanoma cases.

Assay: immunoSEQ multiplex PCR; the TCRdb copy retains only in-frame clones and omits some. The profile shows about 86,000 clones, around 88% of them singletons. Germline V CDR1 and CDR2: MNHNS, SASEGT. The CDR3 contains 16 residues. V was clipped by 4 bases and J by 0 bases; unmatched bases: 5. The sample was CD4+ or CD8+ T cells sorted from blood, taken in a trial of the OX40 agonist ivuxolimab. The sequence was obtained from an adult with an advanced solid tumor such as melanoma, head and neck, liver or kidney cancer. The chain carries TRBV6-1 and TRBJ2-1; 8 nucleotides line up with TRBD2. Written as DNA, the CDR3 is TGTGCCAGCAGTGGACTAGCGTATAGCTCCTACAATGAGCAGTTCTTC. Residues: CASSGLAYSSYNEQFF.